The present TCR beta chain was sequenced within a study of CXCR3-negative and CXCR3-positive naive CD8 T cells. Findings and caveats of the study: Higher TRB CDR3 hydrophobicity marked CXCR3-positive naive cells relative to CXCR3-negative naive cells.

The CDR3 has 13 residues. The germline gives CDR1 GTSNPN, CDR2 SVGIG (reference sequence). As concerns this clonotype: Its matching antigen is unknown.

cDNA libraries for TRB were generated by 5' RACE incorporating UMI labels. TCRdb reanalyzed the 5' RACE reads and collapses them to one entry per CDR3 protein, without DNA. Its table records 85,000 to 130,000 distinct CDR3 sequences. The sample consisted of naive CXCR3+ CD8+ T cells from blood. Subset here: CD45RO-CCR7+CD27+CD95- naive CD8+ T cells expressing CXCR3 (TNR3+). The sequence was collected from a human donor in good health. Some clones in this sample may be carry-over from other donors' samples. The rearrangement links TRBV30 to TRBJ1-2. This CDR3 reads CAWSEGWDYGYTF.